The 8 T cell receptor beta chains presented below share a single source sample, sequenced in a study of beta chain features in type 1 diabetes. Study outcomes and limitations: Moderately but significantly shorter TCRB CDR3s were found in Type 1 diabetes patients in all four CD4+ subsets.

The antigens of these receptors remain unknown. Isolated RNA was reverse transcribed in full, so expressed TCRB transcripts were sequenced. Produced via immunoSEQ multiplex PCR; TCRdb's table is partial and in-frame only. The sample has over 150,000 clones, 7.8% seen once. The sample taken for sequencing was central memory CD4+ T cells from blood. The receptors here all came from a woman in her forties with type 1 diabetes.

This clone has just a few counts. The gene calls are TRBV5-6 and TRBJ1-2; D unclear. This CDR3 spans 14 amino acids. In germline, CDR1 is SGHDT, CDR2 YYEEEE. Trimming removed 4 bases from V and 2 bases from J, with 12 bases in between. The CDR3 loop is CASSHGMGNYGYTF. The CDR3 DNA reads TGTGCCAGCAGCCACGGGATGGGCAACTATGGCTACACCTTC.

This clone was counted at least ten times. The CDR3 spells CSAPRNEQFF. The CDR3 DNA follows: TGCAGTGCGCCCAGGAATGAGCAGTTCTTC. The chain uses TRBV20-1 and TRBJ2-1; D not certain. V was pared by 6 bases and J by 7 bases, with 7 bases between. The CDR3 has 10 amino acids. CDR1 DFQATT and CDR2 SNEGSKA come from the germline V gene (reference sequence).

This clone was observed at least ten times. The rearrangement uses TRBV7-9 and TRBJ2-1; possibly TRBD1 for D (6 bases). CDR1 is SEHNR and CDR2 is FQNEAQ in the germline V gene (reference sequence). With 5 bases removed from V and 13 bases from J, the gap between germline ends came to 18 bases. This CDR3 has 13 residues. CDR3 region: CASSTGDGQKQFF. Here the CDR3 DNA reads TGTGCCAGCAGCACCGGAGACGGACAGAAACAGTTCTTC.

The rearrangement joins TRBV4-3 to TRBJ1-5; unclear D gene. CDR1 and CDR2 from the germline V gene are LGHNA and YSLEER. There are 15 residues in the CDR3. Trimming took off 2 bases at V and 2 bases at J, with 10 bases between the two ends. This CDR3 is CASSQLNSGNQPQHF. The CDR3 DNA follows: TGCGCCAGCAGCCAACTTAACTCGGGCAATCAGCCCCAGCATTTT.

In this sample, this clone turned up a few times. The chain couples TRBV28 to TRBJ1-5; TRBD1 matches 7 bases. Trimming removed 5 bases from V and 4 bases from J; junction bases left unmatched: 8. The CDR3 totals 15 residues. Germline loops: CDR1 MDHEN, CDR2 SYDVKM. The chain's CDR3 is CASSLPDRKNQPQHF. The DNA of the CDR3 is TGTGCCAGCAGTCTACCGGACAGGAAGAATCAGCCCCAGCATTTT. Combining the CDR3 with reference TRBV28 and TRBJ1-5 gives the whole variable domain DVKVTQSSRYLVKRTGEKVFLECVQDMDHENMFWYRQDPGLGLRLIYFSYDVKMKEKGDIPEGYSVSREKKERFSLILESASTNQTSMYLCASSLPDRKNQPQHFGDGTRLSIL.

This clone was found a few times. J is TRBJ2-1 and V is TRBV5-1; TRBD2 might be the D (6 bases). The CDR3 is made up of 15 amino acids. Trimming removed 3 bases from V and 8 bases from J, with 18 bases in between. Germline V lookup: CDR1 SGHRS, CDR2 YFSETQ. The CDR3 here is CASSWRLGDYDEQFF. Written as DNA, the CDR3 is TGCGCCAGCAGCTGGAGACTAGGAGACTATGATGAGCAGTTCTTC.

This clone has only a few counts. V gene TRBV18 combines with J gene TRBJ2-1; 7 bases align to TRBD1. With V trimmed by 6 bases and J by 5 bases, 10 bases remained unmatched. The CDR3 spans 15 residues. The V gene's germline CDR1 is KGHSH and CDR2 LQKENI. CDR3 DNA: TGTGCCAGCTCTCGAAACAGGGGCCTAAACAATGAGCAGTTCTTC. Translated, it gives CASSRNRGLNNEQFF.

This clone has ten or more counts. CDR3 residues: CASSPLGGRTQYF. The CDR3 nucleotides read TGTGCCAGCAGCCCCCTGGGGGGAAGGACCCAGTACTTC. The V and J genes are TRBV7-2 and TRBJ2-5, with TRBD2 as a possible D gene (6 bases). The CDR3 consists of 13 residues. Germline CDR1 and CDR2: SGHTA and FQGNSA. V was shortened by 5 bases and J by 7 bases, with 14 bases between the two germline ends.